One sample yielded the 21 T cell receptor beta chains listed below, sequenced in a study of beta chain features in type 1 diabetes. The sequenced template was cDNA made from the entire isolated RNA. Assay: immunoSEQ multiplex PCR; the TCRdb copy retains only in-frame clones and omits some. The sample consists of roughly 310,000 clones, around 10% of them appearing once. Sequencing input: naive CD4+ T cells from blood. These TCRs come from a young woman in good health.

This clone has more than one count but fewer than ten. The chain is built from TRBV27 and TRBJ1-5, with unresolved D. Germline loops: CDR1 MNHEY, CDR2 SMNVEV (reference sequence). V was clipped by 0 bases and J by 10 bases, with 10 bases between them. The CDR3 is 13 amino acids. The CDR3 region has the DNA TGTGCCAGCAGTTTATCGAATACGGGACCCCAGCATTTT. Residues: CASSLSNTGPQHF.

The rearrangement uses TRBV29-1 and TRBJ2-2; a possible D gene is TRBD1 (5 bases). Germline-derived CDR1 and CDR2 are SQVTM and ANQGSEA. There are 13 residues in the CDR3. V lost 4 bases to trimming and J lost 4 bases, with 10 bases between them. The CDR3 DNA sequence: TGCAGCGTTGCCAGGGCCGGCACCGGGGAGCTGTTTTTT. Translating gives CSVARAGTGELFF.

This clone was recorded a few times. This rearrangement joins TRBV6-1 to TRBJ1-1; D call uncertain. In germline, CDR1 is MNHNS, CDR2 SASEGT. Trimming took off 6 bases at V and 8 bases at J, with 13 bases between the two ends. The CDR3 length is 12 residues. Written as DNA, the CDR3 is TGTGCCAGCAGGTCACTACATAAAGAAGCTTTCTTT. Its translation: CASRSLHKEAFF.

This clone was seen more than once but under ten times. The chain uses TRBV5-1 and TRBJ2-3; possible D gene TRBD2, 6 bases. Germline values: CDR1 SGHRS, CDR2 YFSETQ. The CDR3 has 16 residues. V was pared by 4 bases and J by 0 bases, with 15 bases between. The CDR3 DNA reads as TGCGCCAGCAGCCCCCTACCGGGAGCTAGCACAGATACGCAGTATTTT. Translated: CASSPLPGASTDTQYF.

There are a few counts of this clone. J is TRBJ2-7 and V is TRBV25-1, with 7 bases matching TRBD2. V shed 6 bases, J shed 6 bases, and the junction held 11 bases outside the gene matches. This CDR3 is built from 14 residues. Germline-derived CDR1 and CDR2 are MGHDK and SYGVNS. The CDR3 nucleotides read TGTGCCAGCAGCGGAAGCGGGACGGCCGGCGAGCAGTACTTC. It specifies CASSGSGTAGEQYF.

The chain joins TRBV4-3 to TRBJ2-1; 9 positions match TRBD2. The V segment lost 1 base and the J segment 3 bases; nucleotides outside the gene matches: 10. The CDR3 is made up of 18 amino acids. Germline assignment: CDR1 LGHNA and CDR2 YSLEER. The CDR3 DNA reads TGCGCCAGCAGCCAAGCGCCCACGTCTAGCGGGAACTACAATGAGCAGTTCTTC. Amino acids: CASSQAPTSSGNYNEQFF.

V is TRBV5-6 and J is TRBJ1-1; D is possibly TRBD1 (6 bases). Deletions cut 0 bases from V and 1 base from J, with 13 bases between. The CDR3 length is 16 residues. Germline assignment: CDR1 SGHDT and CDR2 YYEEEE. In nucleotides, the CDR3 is TGTGCCAGCAGCTTGGCTGGGGGCGGAGGGAACACTGAAGCTTTCTTT. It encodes CASSLAGGGGNTEAFF.

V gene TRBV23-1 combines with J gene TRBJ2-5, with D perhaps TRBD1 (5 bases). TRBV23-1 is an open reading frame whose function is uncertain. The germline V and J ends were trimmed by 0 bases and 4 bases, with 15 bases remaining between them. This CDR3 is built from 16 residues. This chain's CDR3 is CASSQSEKGMRETQYF. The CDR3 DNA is TGCGCCAGCAGTCAATCCGAAAAGGGGATGAGAGAGACCCAGTACTTC.

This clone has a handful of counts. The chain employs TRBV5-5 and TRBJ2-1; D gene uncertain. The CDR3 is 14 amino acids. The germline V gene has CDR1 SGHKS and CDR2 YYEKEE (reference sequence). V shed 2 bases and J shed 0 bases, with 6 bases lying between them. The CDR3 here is CASSFMSSYNEQFF. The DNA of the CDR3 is TGTGCCAGCAGCTTTATGAGCTCCTACAATGAGCAGTTCTTC. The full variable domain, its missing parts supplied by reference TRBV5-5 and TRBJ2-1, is DAGVTQSPTHLIKTRGQQVTLRCSPISGHKSVSWYQQVLGQGPQFIFQYYEKEERGRGNFPDRFSARQFPNYSSELNVNALLLGDSALYLCASSFMSSYNEQFFGPGTRLTVL.

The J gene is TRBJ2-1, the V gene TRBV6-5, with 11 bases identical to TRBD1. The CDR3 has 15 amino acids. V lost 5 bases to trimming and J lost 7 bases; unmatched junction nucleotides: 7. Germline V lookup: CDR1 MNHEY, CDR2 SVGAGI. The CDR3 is CASSPDRGHTNEQFF. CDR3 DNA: TGTGCCAGCAGTCCGGACAGGGGGCACACGAATGAGCAGTTCTTC.

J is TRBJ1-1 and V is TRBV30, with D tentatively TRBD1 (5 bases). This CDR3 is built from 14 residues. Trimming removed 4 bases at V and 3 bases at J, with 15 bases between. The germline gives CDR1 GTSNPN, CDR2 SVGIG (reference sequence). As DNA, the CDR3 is TGTGCCTGGAATGGCCCAGGGTGGGACACTGAAGCTTTCTTT. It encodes CAWNGPGWDTEAFF.

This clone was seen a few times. The CDR3 reads CASSQEVAGPYEQYF. Here the CDR3 DNA reads TGCGCCAGCAGCCAAGAGGTAGCGGGCCCTTACGAGCAGTACTTC. The chain is built from TRBV4-3 and TRBJ2-7, with 7 bases aligning to TRBD2. The trim removed 0 bases at V and 4 bases at J, leaving 6 bases unmatched. The CDR3 extends over 15 amino acids. Germline V gives CDR1 LGHNA, CDR2 YSLEER.

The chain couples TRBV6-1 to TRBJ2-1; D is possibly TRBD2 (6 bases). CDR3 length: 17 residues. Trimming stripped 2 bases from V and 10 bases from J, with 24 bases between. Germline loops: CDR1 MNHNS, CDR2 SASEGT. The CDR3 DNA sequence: TGTGCCAGCAGTGAATCCGGGGTGGGGCGACTGGGGGGAGAGCAGTTCTTC. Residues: CASSESGVGRLGGEQFF.

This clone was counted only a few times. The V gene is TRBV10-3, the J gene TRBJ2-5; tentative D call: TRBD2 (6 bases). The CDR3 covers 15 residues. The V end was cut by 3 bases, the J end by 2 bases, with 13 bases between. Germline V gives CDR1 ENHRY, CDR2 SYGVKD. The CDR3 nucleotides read TGTGCCATCAGTGACTCCAGCGGGCCTCAAGAGACCCAGTACTTC. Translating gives CAISDSSGPQETQYF.

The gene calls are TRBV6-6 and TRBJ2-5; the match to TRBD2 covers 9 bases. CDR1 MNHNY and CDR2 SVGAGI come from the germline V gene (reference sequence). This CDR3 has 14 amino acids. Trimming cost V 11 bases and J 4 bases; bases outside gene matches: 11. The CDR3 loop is CAHYWREGGETQYF. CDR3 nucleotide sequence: TGTGCCCACTACTGGCGGGAGGGCGGAGAGACCCAGTACTTC.

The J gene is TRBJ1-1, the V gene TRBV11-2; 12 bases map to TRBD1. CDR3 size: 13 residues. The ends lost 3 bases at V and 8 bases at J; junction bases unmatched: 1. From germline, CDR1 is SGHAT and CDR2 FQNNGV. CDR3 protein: CASSFGTGGEAFF. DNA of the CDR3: TGTGCCAGCAGCTTCGGGACAGGGGGCGAAGCTTTCTTT.

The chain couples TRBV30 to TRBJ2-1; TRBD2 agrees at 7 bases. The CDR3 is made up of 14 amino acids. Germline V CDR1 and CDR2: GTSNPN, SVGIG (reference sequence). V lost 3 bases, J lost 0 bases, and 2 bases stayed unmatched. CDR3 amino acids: CAWRGGSSYNEQFF. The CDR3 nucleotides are TGTGCCTGGAGGGGAGGGAGCTCCTACAATGAGCAGTTCTTC.

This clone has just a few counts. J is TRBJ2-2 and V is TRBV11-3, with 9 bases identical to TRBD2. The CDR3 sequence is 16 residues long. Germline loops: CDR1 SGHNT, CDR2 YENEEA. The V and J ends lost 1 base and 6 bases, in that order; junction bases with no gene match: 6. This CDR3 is CASSLVASGMSGELFF. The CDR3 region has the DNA TGTGCCAGCAGCTTAGTAGCTAGCGGGATGTCCGGGGAGCTGTTTTTT.

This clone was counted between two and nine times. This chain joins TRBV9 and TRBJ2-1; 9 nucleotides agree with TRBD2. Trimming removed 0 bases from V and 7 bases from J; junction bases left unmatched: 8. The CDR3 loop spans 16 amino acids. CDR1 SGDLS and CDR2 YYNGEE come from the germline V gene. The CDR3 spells CASSVGLREGWNEQFF. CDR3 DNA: TGTGCCAGCAGCGTAGGGCTGCGGGAGGGATGGAATGAGCAGTTCTTC.

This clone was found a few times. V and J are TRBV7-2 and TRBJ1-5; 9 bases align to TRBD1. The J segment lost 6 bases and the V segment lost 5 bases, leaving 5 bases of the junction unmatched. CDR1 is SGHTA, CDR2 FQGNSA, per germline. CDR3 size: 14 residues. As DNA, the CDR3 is TGTGCCAGCAGCCAGGGACAGGGTGGTCAGCCCCAGCATTTT. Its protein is CASSQGQGGQPQHF.

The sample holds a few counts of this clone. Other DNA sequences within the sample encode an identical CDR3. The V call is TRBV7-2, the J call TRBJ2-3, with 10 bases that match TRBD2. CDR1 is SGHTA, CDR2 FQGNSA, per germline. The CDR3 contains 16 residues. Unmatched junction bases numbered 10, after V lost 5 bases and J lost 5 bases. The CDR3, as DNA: TGTGCCAGCAGCCCCCCGGGGCTAGCGGGAGTAGATACGCAGTATTTT. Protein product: CASSPPGLAGVDTQYF.